These 11 T cell receptor beta chains share one sample of origin, sequenced in a study of T cell repertoires in cytomegalovirus infection. TCRdb reprocessed the reads with MiXCR, giving one entry per CDR3 protein. The sample consists of roughly 320,000 distinct CDR3 sequences, 9.5% of them appearing once. The sequenced material came from PBMCs. All receptors come from a human donor in good health (CMV status not recorded). Some clones in this sample may be carry-over from other donors' samples.

This chain connects TRBV25-1 to TRBJ1-1, with a weak D call TRBD1 (5 bases). V was trimmed by 1 base and J by 4 bases, leaving 13 bases between them. The CDR3 sequence is 15 residues long. The germline V gene encodes CDR1 MGHDK and CDR2 SYGVNS. This chain's CDR3 is CASSESGGAVTEAFF. The CDR3 coding sequence is TGTGCCAGCAGTGAATCTGGAGGGGCAGTCACTGAAGCTTTCTTT.

This clonotype came up a few times. The gene calls are TRBV19 and TRBJ2-1; 9 bases match TRBD2. Germline CDR1 LNHDA, CDR2 SQIVND (reference sequence). The CDR3 loop spans 15 amino acids. V was pared by 5 bases and J by 4 bases, with 6 bases of the junction left unmatched. CDR3 in amino acids: CASSVTSGPYNEQFF. The CDR3 DNA is TGTGCCAGTAGTGTGACTAGCGGTCCTTACAATGAGCAGTTCTTC. The full variable domain, with the rest looked up from reference TRBV19 and TRBJ2-1, is DGGITQSPKYLFRKEGQNVTLSCEQNLNHDAMYWYRQDPGQGLRLIYYSQIVNDFQKGDIAEGYSVSREKKESFPLTVTSAQKNPTAFYLCASSVTSGPYNEQFFGPGTRLTVL.

This clonotype has more than one count but fewer than ten. The chain is built from TRBV4-3 and TRBJ2-1; TRBD2 aligns across 12 bases. Losses at the gene ends were 8 bases for V and 10 bases for J; bases not matched to a gene: 12. This CDR3 spans 15 amino acids. Germline V gene data show CDR1 as LGHNA and CDR2 as YSLEER. The chain's CDR3 is CASAPSLAGGPEQFF. The CDR3 DNA follows: TGCGCCAGCGCACCATCCCTAGCGGGAGGGCCCGAGCAGTTCTTC.

This clonotype was seen a few times. The chain combines TRBV14 with TRBJ1-1; the match to TRBD1 covers 11 bases. Losses at the gene ends were 4 bases for V and 6 bases for J; bases not matched to a gene: 7. CDR3 size: 15 residues. Germline V gives CDR1 SGHDN, CDR2 FVKESK. The CDR3 bases are TGTGCCAGCAGCCTCCGGACAGGGGGCTTCGCTGAAGCTTTCTTT. Amino acid sequence: CASSLRTGGFAEAFF.

This clonotype has ten or more counts. This chain links TRBV11-2 with TRBJ2-5, with D possibly being TRBD1 or TRBD2 (5 bases each). The V gene lost 5 bases and the J gene lost 2 bases, with 15 bases spanning the gap. Germline V lookup: CDR1 SGHAT, CDR2 FQNNGV. There are 15 residues in the CDR3. CDR3 in amino acids: CASSPTSGGQETQYF. The CDR3 DNA is TGTGCCAGCAGCCCAACTAGTGGGGGACAAGAGACCCAGTACTTC.

This clonotype has a count of ten or more. This chain uses TRBV7-2 with TRBJ2-7; D may be TRBD2 (5 bases). The CDR3 runs to 14 residues. V gave up 4 bases and J gave up 3 bases, with 13 bases separating them. Per germline, CDR1 SGHTA and CDR2 FQGNSA. CDR3 DNA sequence: TGTGCCAGCAGCTACACTAGTTGGGACTACGAGCAGTACTTC. Encoded protein: CASSYTSWDYEQYF.

This clonotype was found many times. The rearrangement joins TRBV27 to TRBJ1-4; 8 bases agree with TRBD1. Germline lookup yields CDR1 MNHEY and CDR2 SMNVEV (reference sequence). V lost 5 bases, J lost 6 bases, and 11 bases stayed unmatched. The CDR3 contains 16 residues. The CDR3 DNA follows: TGTGCCAGCAGTCCTTTGTCGGGACAGGTTGATGAAAAACTGTTTTTT. Translating gives CASSPLSGQVDEKLFF.

V gene TRBV18 combines with J gene TRBJ2-1, with 13 bases matching TRBD2. From germline, CDR1 is KGHSH and CDR2 LQKENI. The CDR3 runs to 16 residues. V was pared by 5 bases and J by 7 bases, with 8 bases of the junction left unmatched. The CDR3 nucleotides are TGTGCCAGCTCAACCGAACTAGCGGGAGGGGGAAATGAGCAGTTCTTC. Protein: CASSTELAGGGNEQFF.

This chain joins TRBV28 and TRBJ2-7; TRBD2 might be the D (5 bases). Germline V gives CDR1 MDHEN, CDR2 SYDVKM. This CDR3 has 14 amino acids. Trimming pared 6 bases from V and 2 bases from J, leaving 14 bases between. The CDR3 sequence is CASSRQSRAYEQYF. The CDR3 DNA sequence: TGTGCCAGCAGCCGCCAGTCGCGGGCCTACGAGCAGTACTTC.

This clonotype was observed once. The chain employs TRBV5-1 and TRBJ1-1; the D gene is possibly TRBD1 (5 bases). The CDR3 loop spans 13 amino acids. Trimming removed 5 bases at V and 4 bases at J, with 12 bases between. Per the germline V gene, CDR1 is SGHRS and CDR2 is YFSETQ. CDR3 sequence: CASRVGGGTEAFF. CDR3 sequence (DNA): TGCGCCAGCAGGGTGGGGGGGGGCACTGAAGCTTTCTTT.

This clonotype came up a few times. The chain has TRBV29-1 and TRBJ1-1, with D possibly matching TRBD1 (5 bases). The V end was cut by 3 bases, the J end by 5 bases, with 10 bases between. The CDR3 length is 12 residues. CDR1 SQVTM and CDR2 ANQGSEA come from the germline V gene. The CDR3 here is CSVDPGRTEAFF. In DNA form, the CDR3 reads TGCAGCGTTGATCCAGGGAGGACTGAAGCTTTCTTT.